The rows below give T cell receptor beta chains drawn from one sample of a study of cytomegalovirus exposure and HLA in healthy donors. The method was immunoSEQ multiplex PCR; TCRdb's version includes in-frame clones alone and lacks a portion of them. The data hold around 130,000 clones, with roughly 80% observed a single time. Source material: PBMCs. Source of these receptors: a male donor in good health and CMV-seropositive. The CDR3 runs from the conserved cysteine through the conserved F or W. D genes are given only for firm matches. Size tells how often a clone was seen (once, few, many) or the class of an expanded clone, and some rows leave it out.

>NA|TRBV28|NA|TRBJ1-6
CASSRLQGRDSPLHF
TGTGCCAGCAGTAGACTACAGGGTAGGGATTCACCCCTCCACTTT
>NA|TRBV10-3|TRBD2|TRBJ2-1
CAAGRAASGPNNEQFF
TGTGCCGCGGGCAGGGCGGCTAGCGGGCCAAACAATGAGCAGTTCTTC
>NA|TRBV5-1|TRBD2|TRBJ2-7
CASSLAGSGRDEQYF
TGCGCCAGCAGCTTGGCCGGTAGCGGGAGGGACGAGCAGTACTTC
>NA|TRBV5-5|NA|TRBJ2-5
CASSLEPGVGETQYF
TGTGCCAGCAGCTTGGAGCCCGGGGTGGGGGAGACCCAGTACTTC
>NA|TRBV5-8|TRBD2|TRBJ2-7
CASSLEGRSSGGIYEQYF
TGTGCCAGCAGCTTGGAGGGGCGATCTTCGGGGGGGATCTACGAGCAGTACTTC
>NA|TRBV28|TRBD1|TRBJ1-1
CASSTGTANTEAFF
TGTGCCAGCAGTACCGGGACAGCGAACACTGAAGCTTTCTTT
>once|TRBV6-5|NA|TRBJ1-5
CASSYDKYSNQPQHF
TGTGCCAGCAGTTACGACAAGTATAGCAATCAGCCCCAGCATTTT
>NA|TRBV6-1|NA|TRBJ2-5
CASSEQGLSYQETQYF
TGTGCCAGCAGTGAACAGGGACTGTCGTACCAAGAGACCCAGTACTTC
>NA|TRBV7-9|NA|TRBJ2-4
CAGGGGSKNIQYF
TGTGCCGGTGGCGGGGGCTCCAAAAACATTCAGTACTTC
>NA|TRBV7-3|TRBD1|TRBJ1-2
CASSSGTGGYTF
TGTGCCAGCAGCTCCGGGACAGGTGGCTACACCTTC
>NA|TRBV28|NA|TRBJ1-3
CASSGGSGAGNTIYF
TGTGCCAGCAGTGGGGGGAGTGGGGCTGGAAACACCATATATTTT
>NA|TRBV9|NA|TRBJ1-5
CASSVAKRPQHF
TGTGCCAGCAGCGTGGCAAAGCGACCCCAGCATTTT
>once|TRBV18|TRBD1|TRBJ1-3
CASSPTGGSGNTIYF
TGTGCCAGCTCACCGACAGGGGGCTCTGGAAACACCATATATTTT
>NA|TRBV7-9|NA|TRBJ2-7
CASSLGASSYEQYF
TGTGCCAGCAGCTTAGGGGCCAGCTCCTACGAGCAGTACTTC
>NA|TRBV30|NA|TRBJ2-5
CAWGGAGGVQETQYF
TGTGCCTGGGGGGGGGCAGGGGGCGTCCAAGAGACCCAGTACTTC
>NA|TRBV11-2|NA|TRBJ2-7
CASSLDQGTGEQYF
TGTGCCAGCAGCTTAGACCAGGGAACGGGTGAGCAGTACTTC
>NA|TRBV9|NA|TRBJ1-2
CASSDQGLDTF
TGTGCCAGCAGCGATCAGGGTTTGGACACCTTC